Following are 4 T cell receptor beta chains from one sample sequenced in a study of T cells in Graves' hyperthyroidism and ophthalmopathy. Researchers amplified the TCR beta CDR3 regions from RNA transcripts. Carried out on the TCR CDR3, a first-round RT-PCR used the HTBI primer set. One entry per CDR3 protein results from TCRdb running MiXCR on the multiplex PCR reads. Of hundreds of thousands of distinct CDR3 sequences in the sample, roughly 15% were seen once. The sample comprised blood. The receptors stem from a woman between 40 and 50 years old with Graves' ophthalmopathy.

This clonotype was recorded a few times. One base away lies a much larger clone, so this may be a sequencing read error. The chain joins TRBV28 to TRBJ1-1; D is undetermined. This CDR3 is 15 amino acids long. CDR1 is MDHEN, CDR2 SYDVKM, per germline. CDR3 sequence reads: CANSLSGIANTEAFF. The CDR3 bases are TGTGCCAACAGTTTAAGCGGAATTGCGAACACTGAAGCTTTCTTT.

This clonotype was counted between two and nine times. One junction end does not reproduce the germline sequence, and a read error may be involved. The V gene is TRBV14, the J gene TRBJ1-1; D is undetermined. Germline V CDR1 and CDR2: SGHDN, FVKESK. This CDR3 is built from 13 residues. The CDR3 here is CAGSQVEDGEAFF. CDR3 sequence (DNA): TGTGCCGGCAGCCAAGTCGAGGACGGAGAAGCTTTCTTT.

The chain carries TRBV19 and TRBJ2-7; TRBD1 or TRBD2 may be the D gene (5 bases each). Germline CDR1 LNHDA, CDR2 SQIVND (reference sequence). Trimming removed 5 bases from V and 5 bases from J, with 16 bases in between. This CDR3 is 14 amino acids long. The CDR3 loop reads CASSLYRGSDEQYF. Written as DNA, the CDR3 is TGTGCCAGTAGTCTATATCGGGGCAGCGACGAGCAGTACTTC.

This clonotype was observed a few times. CDR3 amino acids: CASSPTKYSNQPQHF. CDR3 coding DNA: TGCGCCAGCAGCCCTACGAAGTATAGCAATCAGCCCCAGCATTTT. V and J are TRBV4-3 and TRBJ1-5; D is uncertain. This CDR3 spans 15 amino acids. CDR1 and CDR2 from the germline V gene are LGHNA and YSLEER. Trimming removed 4 bases at V and 0 bases at J, with 10 bases between.